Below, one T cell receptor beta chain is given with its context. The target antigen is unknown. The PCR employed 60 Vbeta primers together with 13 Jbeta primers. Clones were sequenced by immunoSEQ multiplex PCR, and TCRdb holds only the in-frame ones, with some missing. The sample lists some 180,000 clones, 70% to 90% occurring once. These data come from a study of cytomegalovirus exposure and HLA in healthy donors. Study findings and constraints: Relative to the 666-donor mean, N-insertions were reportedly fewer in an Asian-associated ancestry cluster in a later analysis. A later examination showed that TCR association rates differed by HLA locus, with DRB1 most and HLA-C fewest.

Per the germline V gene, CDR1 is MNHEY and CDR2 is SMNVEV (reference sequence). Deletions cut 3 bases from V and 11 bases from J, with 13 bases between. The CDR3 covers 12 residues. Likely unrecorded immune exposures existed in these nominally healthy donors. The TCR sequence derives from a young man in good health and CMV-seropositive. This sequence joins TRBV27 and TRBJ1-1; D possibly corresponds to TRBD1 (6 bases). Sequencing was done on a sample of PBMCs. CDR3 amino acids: CASSLPGRGAFF. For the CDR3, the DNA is TGTGCCAGCAGTTTGCCAGGGAGGGGGGCTTTCTTT.